This TCR beta chain was sequenced in a study of blood T cell repertoires in COVID-19. Study in general: Some COVID-19 samples were acute and others convalescent; all came from the United States, Italy and Spain. From T cells, B-cell-depleted T cells, or PBMCs came the material, which was cDNA or gDNA.

How the authors handled the data: Reference gene primer amplification in the assay estimated nucleated cell counts. Here immunoSEQ multiplex PCR was the method, and the copy in TCRdb shows in-frame clones only, minus some. Clonal size and the V and J genes are those of that table, whereas D and trimming came from the DNA. The data hold just over 250,000 clones, with over 80% observed a single time. Seattle's cohort entered during active infection and was followed longitudinally. The CDR3 loop spans 14 amino acids. In germline, CDR1 is SNHLY, CDR2 FYNNEI. V shed 4 bases and J shed 0 bases, with 9 bases lying between them.

V usage is TRBV2 and J usage is TRBJ1-1; D unclear. This TCR derives from a woman between 65 and 79 years old with COVID-19, enrolled during active disease. The source material was peripheral blood. The CDR3 sequence is CASSAERMNTEAFF. The CDR3 region has the DNA TGTGCCAGCAGTGCTGAGAGAATGAACACTGAAGCTTTCTTT.